This TCR beta chain emerged from a study of blood T cell repertoires in COVID-19. Overall study context: Acute-phase and convalescent COVID-19 samples originated in the United States, Italy and Spain.

The germline V gene encodes CDR1 LGHNA and CDR2 YSLEER. The germline V and J ends were trimmed by 4 bases and 4 bases, with 14 bases remaining between them. This CDR3 region has 15 residues. Generated by immunoSEQ multiplex PCR, the TCRdb table keeps only in-frame clones and is missing some. The sample consists of some 380,000 clones, around 90% of them appearing once. Sequencing was performed on peripheral blood. This clonotype was sampled from a man younger than 35 with active or convalescent COVID-19. The chain combines TRBV4-3 with TRBJ2-1; tentative D call: TRBD2 (6 bases). In DNA form, the CDR3 reads TGCGCCAGCAGCCTAAGGTTGGCGGGATACAATGAGCAGTTCTTC. As protein: CASSLRLAGYNEQFF.